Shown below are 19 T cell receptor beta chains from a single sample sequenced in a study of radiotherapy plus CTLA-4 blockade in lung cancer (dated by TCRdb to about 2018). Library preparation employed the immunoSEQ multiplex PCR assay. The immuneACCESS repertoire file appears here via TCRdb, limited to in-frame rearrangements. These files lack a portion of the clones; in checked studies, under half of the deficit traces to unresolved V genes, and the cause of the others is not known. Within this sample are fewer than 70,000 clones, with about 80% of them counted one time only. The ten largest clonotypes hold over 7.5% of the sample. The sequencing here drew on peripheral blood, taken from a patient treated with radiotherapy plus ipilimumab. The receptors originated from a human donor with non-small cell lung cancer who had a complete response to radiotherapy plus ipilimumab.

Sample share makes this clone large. CDR3 amino acids: CASSLSTDQPQHF. CDR3 bases: TGTGCCAGCAGCTTATCGACGGATCAGCCCCAGCATTTT. The V gene is TRBV7-2, the J gene TRBJ1-5; no clear D. Germline V gene lookup returns CDR1 SGHTA and CDR2 FQGNSA. The CDR3 consists of 13 residues. Trimming cost V 2 bases and J 5 bases, with 7 bases left between them. The full variable domain, with the rest looked up from reference TRBV7-2 and TRBJ1-5, is GAGVSQSPSNKVTEKGKDVELRCDPISGHTALYWYRQSLGQGLEFLIYFQGNSAPDKSGLPSDRFSAERTGGSVSTLTIQRTQQEDSAVYLCASSLSTDQPQHFGDGTRLSIL.

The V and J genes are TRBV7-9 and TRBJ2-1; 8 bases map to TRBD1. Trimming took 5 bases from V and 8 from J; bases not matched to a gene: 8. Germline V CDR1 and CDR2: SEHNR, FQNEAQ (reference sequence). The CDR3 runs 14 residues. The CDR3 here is CASSPGQGPDEQFF. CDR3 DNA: TGTGCCAGCAGCCCAGGACAGGGCCCCGATGAGCAGTTCTTC.

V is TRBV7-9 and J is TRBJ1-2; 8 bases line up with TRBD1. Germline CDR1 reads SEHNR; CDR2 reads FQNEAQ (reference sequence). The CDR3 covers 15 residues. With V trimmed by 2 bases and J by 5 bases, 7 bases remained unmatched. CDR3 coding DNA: TGTGCCAGCAGCTTAAGGGGGGACAGGATTTATGGCTACACCTTC. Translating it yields CASSLRGDRIYGYTF.

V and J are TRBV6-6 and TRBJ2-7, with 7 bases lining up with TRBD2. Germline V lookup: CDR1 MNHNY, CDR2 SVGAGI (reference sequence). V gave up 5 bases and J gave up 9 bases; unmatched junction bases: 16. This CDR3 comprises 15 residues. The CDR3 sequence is CASSLTPVRERRQYV. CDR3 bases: TGTGCCAGCAGTCTAACCCCTGTGCGGGAGAGGAGGCAGTACGTC.

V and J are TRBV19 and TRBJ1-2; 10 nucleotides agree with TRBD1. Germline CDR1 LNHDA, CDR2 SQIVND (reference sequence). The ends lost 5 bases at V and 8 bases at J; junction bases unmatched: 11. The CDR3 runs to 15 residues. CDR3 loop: CASSSRDRGVRGYTF. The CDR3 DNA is TGTGCCAGTAGTTCAAGGGACAGGGGTGTTCGGGGCTACACCTTC.

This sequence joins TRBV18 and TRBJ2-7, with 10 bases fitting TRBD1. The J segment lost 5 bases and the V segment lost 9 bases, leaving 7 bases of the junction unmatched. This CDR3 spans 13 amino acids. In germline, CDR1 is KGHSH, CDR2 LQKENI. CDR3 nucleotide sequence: TGTGCCAGTTCCAGGGACAGGGGAGACGAGCAGTACTTC. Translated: CASSRDRGDEQYF.

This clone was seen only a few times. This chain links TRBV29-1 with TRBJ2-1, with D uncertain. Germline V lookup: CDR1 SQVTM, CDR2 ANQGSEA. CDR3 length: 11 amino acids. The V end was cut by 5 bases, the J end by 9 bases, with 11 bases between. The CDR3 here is CSVRAAAEQFF. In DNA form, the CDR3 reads TGCAGCGTTAGGGCAGCCGCTGAGCAGTTCTTC.

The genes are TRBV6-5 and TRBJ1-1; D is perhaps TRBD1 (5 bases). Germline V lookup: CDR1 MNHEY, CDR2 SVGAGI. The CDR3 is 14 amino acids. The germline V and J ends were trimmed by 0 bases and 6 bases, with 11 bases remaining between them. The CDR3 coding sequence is TGTGCCAGCAGTTACTCGGGGGGGACTGCTGAAGCTTTCTTT. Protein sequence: CASSYSGGTAEAFF.

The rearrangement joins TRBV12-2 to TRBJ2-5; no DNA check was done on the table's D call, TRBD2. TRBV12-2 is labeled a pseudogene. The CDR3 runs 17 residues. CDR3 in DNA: TGTGCAAGTCGCTTTTCTCGCGGGGCTCAGGAATGGGAGACCCAGTACTTC. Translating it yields CASRFSRGAQEWETQYF.

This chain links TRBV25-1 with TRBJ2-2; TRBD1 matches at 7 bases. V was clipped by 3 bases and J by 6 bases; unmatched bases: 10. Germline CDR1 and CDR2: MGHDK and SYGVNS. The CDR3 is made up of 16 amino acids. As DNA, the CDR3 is TGTGCCAGCAGTGACTCTCAGAGGGGGCTACCCGGGGAGCTGTTTTTT. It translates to CASSDSQRGLPGELFF.

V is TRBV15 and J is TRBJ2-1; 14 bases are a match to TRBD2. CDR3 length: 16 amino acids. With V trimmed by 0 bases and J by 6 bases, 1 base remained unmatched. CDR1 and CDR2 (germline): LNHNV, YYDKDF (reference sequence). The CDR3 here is CATSREGTSGGNEQFF. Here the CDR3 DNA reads TGTGCCACCAGCAGAGAAGGGACTAGCGGGGGCAATGAGCAGTTCTTC.

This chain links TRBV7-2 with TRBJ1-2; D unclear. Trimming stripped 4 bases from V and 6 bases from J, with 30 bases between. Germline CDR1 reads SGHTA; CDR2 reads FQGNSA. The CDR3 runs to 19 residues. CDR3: CASSSRPGTTSYYMDGYTF. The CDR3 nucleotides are TGTGCCAGCAGCTCGCGGCCAGGAACTACAAGCTACTATATGGATGGCTACACCTTC.

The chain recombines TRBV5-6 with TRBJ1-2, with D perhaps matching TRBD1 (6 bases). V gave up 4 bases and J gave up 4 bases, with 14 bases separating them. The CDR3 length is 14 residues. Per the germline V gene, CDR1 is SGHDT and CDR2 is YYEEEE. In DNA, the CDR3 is TGTGCCAGCAGCCTACCGACAGGACCCTATGGCTACACCTTC. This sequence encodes CASSLPTGPYGYTF.

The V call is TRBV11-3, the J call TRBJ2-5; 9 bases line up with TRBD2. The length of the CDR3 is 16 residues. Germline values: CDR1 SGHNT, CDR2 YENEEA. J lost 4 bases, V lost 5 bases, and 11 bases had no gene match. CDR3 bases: TGTGCCAGCAGCCCTCGTGGAGTAGCGGGAGTAGAGACCCAGTACTTC. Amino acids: CASSPRGVAGVETQYF.

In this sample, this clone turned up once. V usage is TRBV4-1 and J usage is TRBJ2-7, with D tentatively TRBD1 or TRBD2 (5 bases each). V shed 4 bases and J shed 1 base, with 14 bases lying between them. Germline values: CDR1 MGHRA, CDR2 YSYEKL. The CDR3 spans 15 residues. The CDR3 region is CASSLNGAPSYEQYF. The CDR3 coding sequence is TGCGCCAGCAGCCTTAACGGGGCTCCATCCTACGAGCAGTACTTC.

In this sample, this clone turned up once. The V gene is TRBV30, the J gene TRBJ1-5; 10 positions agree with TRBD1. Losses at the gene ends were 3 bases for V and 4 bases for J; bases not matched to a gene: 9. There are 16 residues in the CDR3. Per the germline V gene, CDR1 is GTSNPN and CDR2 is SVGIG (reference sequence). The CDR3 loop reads CAWSHWTGGDNQPQHF. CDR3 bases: TGTGCCTGGAGCCACTGGACAGGGGGGGATAATCAGCCCCAGCATTTT.

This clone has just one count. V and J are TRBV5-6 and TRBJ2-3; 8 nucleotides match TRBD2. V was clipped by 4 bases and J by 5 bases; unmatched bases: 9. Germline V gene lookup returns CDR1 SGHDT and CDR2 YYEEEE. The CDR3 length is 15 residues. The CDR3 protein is CASSDGLAGLDTQYF. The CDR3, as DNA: TGTGCCAGCAGCGATGGGCTAGCGGGCTTAGATACGCAGTATTTT. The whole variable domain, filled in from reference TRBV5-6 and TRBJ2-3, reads DAGVTQSPTHLIKTRGQQVTLRCSPKSGHDTVSWYQQALGQGPQFIFQYYEEEERQRGNFPDRFSGHQFPNYSSELNVNALLLGDSALYLCASSDGLAGLDTQYFGPGTRLTVL.

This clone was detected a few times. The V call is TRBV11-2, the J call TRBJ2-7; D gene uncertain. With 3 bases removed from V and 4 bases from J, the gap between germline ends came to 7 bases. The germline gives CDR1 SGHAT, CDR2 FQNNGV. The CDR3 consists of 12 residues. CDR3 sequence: CASSLGRYEQYF. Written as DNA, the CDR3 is TGTGCCAGCAGCTTGGGCAGATACGAGCAGTACTTC.

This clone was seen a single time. This CDR3 reads CSVDDRGNEKLFF. CDR3 nucleotides: TGCAGCGTTGACGACAGGGGGAATGAAAAACTGTTTTTT. This rearrangement joins TRBV29-1 to TRBJ1-4; 9 bases agree with TRBD1. J gave up 5 bases and V 3 bases, and 1 base lay outside the gene matches. Per germline, CDR1 SQVTM and CDR2 ANQGSEA. The CDR3 is made up of 13 amino acids.